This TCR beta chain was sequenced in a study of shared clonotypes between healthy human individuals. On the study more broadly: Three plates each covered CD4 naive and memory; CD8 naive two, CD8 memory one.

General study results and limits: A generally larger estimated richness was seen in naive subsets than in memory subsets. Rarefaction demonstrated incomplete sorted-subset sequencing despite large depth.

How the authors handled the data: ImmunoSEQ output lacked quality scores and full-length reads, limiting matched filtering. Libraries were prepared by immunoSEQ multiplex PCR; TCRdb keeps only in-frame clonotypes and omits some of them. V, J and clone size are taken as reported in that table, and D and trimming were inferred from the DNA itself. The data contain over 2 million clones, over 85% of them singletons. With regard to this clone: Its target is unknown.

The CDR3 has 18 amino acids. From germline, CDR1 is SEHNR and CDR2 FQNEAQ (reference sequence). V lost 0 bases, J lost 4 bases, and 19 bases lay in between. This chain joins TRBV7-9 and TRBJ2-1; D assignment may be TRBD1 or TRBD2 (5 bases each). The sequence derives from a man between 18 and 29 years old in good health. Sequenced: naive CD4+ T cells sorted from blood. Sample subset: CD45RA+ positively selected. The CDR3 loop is CASSLALKHGAQYNEQFF. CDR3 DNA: TGTGCCAGCAGCTTAGCGCTCAAGCACGGGGCACAGTACAATGAGCAGTTCTTC.